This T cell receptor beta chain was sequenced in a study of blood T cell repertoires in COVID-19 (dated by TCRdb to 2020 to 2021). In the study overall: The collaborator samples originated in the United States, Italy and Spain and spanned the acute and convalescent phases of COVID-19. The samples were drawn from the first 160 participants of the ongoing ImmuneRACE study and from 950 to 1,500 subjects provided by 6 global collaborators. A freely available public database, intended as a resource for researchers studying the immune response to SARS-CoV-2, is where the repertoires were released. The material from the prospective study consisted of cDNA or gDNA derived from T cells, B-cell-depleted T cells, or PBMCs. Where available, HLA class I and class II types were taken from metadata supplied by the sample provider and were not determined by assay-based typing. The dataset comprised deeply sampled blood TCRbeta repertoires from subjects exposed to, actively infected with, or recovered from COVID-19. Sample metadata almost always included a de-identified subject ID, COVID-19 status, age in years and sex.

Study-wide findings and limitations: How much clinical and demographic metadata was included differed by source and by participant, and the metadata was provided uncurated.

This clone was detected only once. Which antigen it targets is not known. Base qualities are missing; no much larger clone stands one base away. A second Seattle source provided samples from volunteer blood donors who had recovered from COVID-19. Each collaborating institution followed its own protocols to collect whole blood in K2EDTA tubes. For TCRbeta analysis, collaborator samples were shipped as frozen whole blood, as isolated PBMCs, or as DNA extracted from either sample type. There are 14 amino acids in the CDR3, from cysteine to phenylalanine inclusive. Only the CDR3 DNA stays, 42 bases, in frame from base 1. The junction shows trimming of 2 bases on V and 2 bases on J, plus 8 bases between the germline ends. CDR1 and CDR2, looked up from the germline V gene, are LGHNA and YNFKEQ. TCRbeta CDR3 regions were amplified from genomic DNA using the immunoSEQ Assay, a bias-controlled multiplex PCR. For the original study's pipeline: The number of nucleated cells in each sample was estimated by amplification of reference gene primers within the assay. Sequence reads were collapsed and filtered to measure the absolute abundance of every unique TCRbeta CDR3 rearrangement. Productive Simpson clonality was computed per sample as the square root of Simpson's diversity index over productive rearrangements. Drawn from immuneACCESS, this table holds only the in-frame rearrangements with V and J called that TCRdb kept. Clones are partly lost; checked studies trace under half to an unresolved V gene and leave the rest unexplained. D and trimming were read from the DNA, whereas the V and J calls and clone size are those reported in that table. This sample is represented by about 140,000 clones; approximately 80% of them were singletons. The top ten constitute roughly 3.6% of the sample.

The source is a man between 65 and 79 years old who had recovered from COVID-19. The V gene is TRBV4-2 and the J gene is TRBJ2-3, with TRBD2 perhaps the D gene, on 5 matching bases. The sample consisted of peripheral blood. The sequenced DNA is TGTGCCAGCAGCCAACCGGGAACCACAGATACGCAGTATTTT. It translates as CASSQPGTTDTQYF.